A selection of T cell receptor beta chains follows, all from one sample in a study of radiation and T cells in renal cell carcinoma. The repertoire was sequenced with immunoSEQ multiplex PCR; TCRdb's copy has only in-frame clones and lacks some. The repertoire holds about 91,000 clones, with over 65% as singletons. The sequences come from blood, collected from a patient whose treatment included radiotherapy and nephrectomy. These receptor sequences come from a man aged 60 to 69 with renal cell carcinoma. CDR3s include the opening cysteine and the closing phenylalanine or tryptophan. D genes are given only for firm matches. Size values are once, few and many counts, or a class for expanded clones, and some rows have none.

V	size	D	J	DNA	CDR3
TRBV29-1	.	TRBD1	TRBJ1-3	TGCAGCGGGGGACAGGGAAACACCATATATTTT	CSGGQGNTIYF
TRBV4-1	.	.	TRBJ2-1	TGCGCCAGCAGCCACCTACAGGGTTATGAGCAGTTCTTC	CASSHLQGYEQFF
TRBV4-3	.	TRBD2	TRBJ2-4	TGCGCCAGCAGCCAAGGAAATAGCGGGATATACATTCAGTACTTC	CASSQGNSGIYIQYF
TRBV2	.	.	TRBJ1-2	TGTGCCAGCAGCCTGGAGGGGGTCAGCCTGAACTATGGCTACACCTTC	CASSLEGVSLNYGYTF
TRBV21-1	.	.	TRBJ2-7	TGTGCCAGCAGCAACTCCGTCTGTGGGACTAGCGGGAGAAACTCCTACGAGCAGTACTTC	CASSNSVCGTSGRNSYEQYF
TRBV7-7	once	TRBD2	TRBJ2-7	TGTGCCAGCAGCTTGGCTAGCGGGAGGGACTACGAGCAGTACTTC	CASSLASGRDYEQYF
TRBV29-1	few	.	TRBJ1-1	TGCAGCGTTGAAGGCGGACAAGAAGCTTTCTTT	CSVEGGQEAFF
TRBV5-1	few	.	TRBJ2-3	TGCGCCAGCAGCAGGATCCTAGGGGGGAGCACAGATACGCAGTATTTT	CASSRILGGSTDTQYF
TRBV11-2	once	.	TRBJ2-7	TGTGCCAGCAGCTTAACCTACGAGCAGTACTTC	CASSLTYEQYF
TRBV19	.	.	TRBJ1-2	TGTGCCAGTAGTATTTCTTGGGATGACTATGGCTACACCTTC	CASSISWDDYGYTF
TRBV28	few	TRBD1	TRBJ1-1	TGTGCCAGCAGCGAAGTGACAGGGGGCCCTGAAGCTTTCTTT	CASSEVTGGPEAFF
TRBV9	.	.	TRBJ2-3	TGTGCCAGCAGCGCCGAACCATGGACGCGCACAGATACGCAGTATTTT	CASSAEPWTRTDTQYF
TRBV6-6	.	.	TRBJ2-7	TGTGCCAGCAGTTACGGACCGTACGAGCAGTACTTC	CASSYGPYEQYF
TRBV10-1	.	TRBD1	TRBJ2-1	TGCGCCAGCAGTGGCGGACAGGGGAACAATGAGCAGTTCTTC	CASSGGQGNNEQFF
TRBV6-1	.	TRBD1	TRBJ1-4	TGTGCCAGCCTTAGGCAGGGGGCGCATGAAAAACTGTTTTTT	CASLRQGAHEKLFF
TRBV5-1	once	.	TRBJ1-3	TGCGCCAGCACGATGGGCTCTGTTGGAAACACCATATATTTT	CASTMGSVGNTIYF
TRBV7-2	.	.	TRBJ1-1	TGTGCCAGCAGCTTTCAGGTGGACACTGAAGCTTTCTTT	CASSFQVDTEAFF
TRBV4-3	few	TRBD2	TRBJ2-5	TGCGCCAGCAGCCAAGATTTTGGGGGGGGAGAGACCCAGTACTTC	CASSQDFGGGETQYF
TRBV9	.	TRBD2	TRBJ2-1	TGTGCCAGCAGCTTTCGGACTAGCAATGAGCAGTTCTTC	CASSFRTSNEQFF
TRBV7-9	.	.	TRBJ1-2	TGTGCCAGCAGCTTAGCGTCGGGGAGGGGGGGCTACACCTTC	CASSLASGRGGYTF
TRBV19	.	TRBD1	TRBJ2-1	TGTGCCAGTAGTGCCGGACAGGGACAATCCTACAATGAGCAGTTCTTC	CASSAGQGQSYNEQFF
TRBV5-1	.	.	TRBJ2-7	TGCGCCAGCAGCACCGTGGACGTCTCCTACGAGCAGTACTTC	CASSTVDVSYEQYF
TRBV30	.	TRBD1	TRBJ1-2	TGTGCCTGGACTGACAGCAGGGGGCCCAACTATGGCTACACCTTC	CAWTDSRGPNYGYTF
TRBV6-6	.	.	TRBJ2-3	TGTGCCAGCGCACAGGGTCTGGAGGGGGCAGATACGCAGTATTTT	CASAQGLEGADTQYF
TRBV9	.	.	TRBJ2-1	TGTGCCAGCAGCGTAGGGGGGGCAGCCTACAATGAGCAGTTCTTC	CASSVGGAAYNEQFF
TRBV28	.	.	TRBJ2-7	TGTGCCAGCCAATTGGGGCAGTCCTACGAGCAGTACTTC	CASQLGQSYEQYF
TRBV9	.	.	TRBJ2-2	TGTGCCAGCAGCGTAGGCCCCGGACTTGCCGGGGAGCTGTTTTTT	CASSVGPGLAGELFF
TRBV9	.	.	TRBJ1-2	TGTGCCAGCAGCGTAGCGAGGGTCAGGGTCGGGGGCTACACCTTC	CASSVARVRVGGYTF
TRBV7-9	.	.	TRBJ1-2	TGTGCCAGCAGCTTGACGGGGGCCTTTAACTATGGCTACACCTTC	CASSLTGAFNYGYTF
TRBV27	.	TRBD2	TRBJ2-2	TGTGCCAGCAGATGGGGTAGCGGGAGCACCGGGGAGCTGTTTTTT	CASRWGSGSTGELFF
TRBV11-3	.	.	TRBJ2-2	TGTGCCAGCAGCAAGAGACAGGATTACACCGGGGAGCTGTTTTTT	CASSKRQDYTGELFF
TRBV2	.	.	TRBJ1-4	TGTGCCTCACATGGGGTTCAGGTTAATGAAAAACTGTTTTTT	CASHGVQVNEKLFF
TRBV27	.	TRBD1	TRBJ1-2	TGTGCCAGCAGTTTATCCCCTGCCGGACAGGGGGAGCTAGGCTACACCTTC	CASSLSPAGQGELGYTF
TRBV18	.	.	TRBJ2-6	TGTGCCAGCTCACCCGGACAGATTTCCTCTGGGGCCAACGTCCTGACTTTC	CASSPGQISSGANVLTF
TRBV6-5	few	.	TRBJ2-5	TGTGCCAGCACGAGGGCGGCAGGGCGGTTGGAGACCCAGTACTTC	CASTRAAGRLETQYF
TRBV7-2	.	TRBD2	TRBJ2-7	TGTGCCAGCAACCTAGCGGGGCGCTCCTACGAGCAGTACTTC	CASNLAGRSYEQYF
TRBV28	.	TRBD2	TRBJ2-2	TGTGCCAGCAGTTTAACAGGACTAGACACCGGGGAGCTGTTTTTT	CASSLTGLDTGELFF
TRBV25-1	many	.	TRBJ1-1	TGTGCCAGCAGGGTAACCAAGAGGGCGGAGGGCACTGAAGCTTTCTTT	CASRVTKRAEGTEAFF
TRBV6-5	.	.	TRBJ1-3	TGTGCCAGCAGTTCCCGAAATCAGGGGACCAGGAACACCATATATTTT	CASSSRNQGTRNTIYF
TRBV19	.	TRBD1	TRBJ2-7	TGTGCCAGCGTGACAGGGCTGGGTTACGAGCAGTACTTC	CASVTGLGYEQYF
TRBV20-1	few	.	TRBJ2-7	TGCAGTGCTAGACGACTAACACACTCCTTC	CSARRLTHSF
TRBV11-3	.	.	TRBJ2-2	TGTGCCAGCAGCTTAGGATTAACCGGGGAGCTGTTTTTT	CASSLGLTGELFF
TRBV30	few	.	TRBJ1-4	TGTGCCTGGAGTGTTCTGCCCAATAATGAAAAACTGTTTTTT	CAWSVLPNNEKLFF
TRBV5-1	.	.	TRBJ1-1	TGCGCCAGCAGCTTTCAGGAGAACACTGAAGCTTTCTTT	CASSFQENTEAFF
TRBV6-1	few	TRBD1	TRBJ2-7	TGTGCCAGCAGTGTCGCAGGGGGCGCATACGAGCAGTACTTC	CASSVAGGAYEQYF
TRBV9	.	.	TRBJ2-1	TGTGCCAGCAGCGTAGTGGGGCGCGGCTATCTCAATGAGCAGTTCTTC	CASSVVGRGYLNEQFF